Below are 30 T cell receptor beta chains sequenced from a single sample in a study of T-cell memory formation after mild COVID-19. TCRdb itself ran the 5' RACE reads through MiXCR, one entry per CDR3 protein. Among about 360,000 distinct CDR3 sequences listed, around 13% were seen once. Specimen: PBMCs or a T cell subset sorted from them (not recorded which). Every receptor here comes from a man younger than 35 who had mild COVID-19 (a few samples of this study predate the infection). Cell type and time point are not known.

This clonotype was picked up many times. V is TRBV11-2 and J is TRBJ2-3; no clear D gene. Germline V gene sequence: CDR1 SGHAT, CDR2 FQNNGV. V lost 0 bases and J lost 6, with 10 bases in between. The CDR3 has 14 amino acids. The CDR3 here is CASSLDRLADTQYF. In nucleotides, the CDR3 is TGTGCCAGCAGCTTAGATCGTTTGGCGGATACGCAGTATTTT.

This clonotype was recorded a few times. The chain carries TRBV6-2 or TRBV6-3 and TRBJ2-3, with 7 bases fitting TRBD2. CDR3 length: 16 residues. Unmatched junction bases numbered 14, after V lost 5 bases and J lost 6 bases. Germline V gene data show CDR1 as MNHEY and CDR2 as SVGEGT. CDR3 residues: CASSKRMTSPPDTQYF. The CDR3 DNA reads as TGTGCCAGCAGTAAAAGAATGACTAGCCCCCCGGATACGCAGTATTTT.

This clonotype was observed at least ten times. The rearrangement joins TRBV7-2 to TRBJ1-2; possibly TRBD1 for D (6 bases). Germline values: CDR1 SGHTA, CDR2 FQGNSA. Trimming removed 1 base at V and 8 bases at J, with 14 bases between. The CDR3 consists of 14 residues. The CDR3 region has the DNA TGTGCCAGCAGCTTAGACCTACAGGGTAGAGGCTACACCTTC. This translates into CASSLDLQGRGYTF.

The chain uses TRBV6-6 and TRBJ2-1; 11 bases fit TRBD2. The germline CDR1 and CDR2 sequences are MNHNY and SVGAGI (reference sequence). V shed 7 bases and J 8 bases; nucleotides not matched to a gene: 10. CDR3 length: 15 amino acids. The CDR3 spells CASTGGTSGKYEQFF. Written as DNA, the CDR3 is TGTGCCAGCACAGGGGGGACTAGCGGTAAATATGAGCAGTTCTTC.

The chain uses TRBV9 and TRBJ2-1; 11 nucleotides agree with TRBD2. Germline CDR1 reads SGDLS; CDR2 reads YYNGEE. The CDR3 is 16 residues long. V shed 0 bases and J 5 bases; nucleotides not matched to a gene: 4. The CDR3 is CASSVGTSGGNNEQFF. CDR3 nucleotide sequence: TGTGCCAGCAGCGTAGGAACTAGCGGGGGAAACAATGAGCAGTTCTTC.

The sample holds a few counts of this clonotype. CDR3 residues: CASSPGQGASVNTEAFF. As DNA, the CDR3 is TGCGCCAGCAGCCCCGGACAGGGGGCTTCGGTGAACACTGAAGCTTTCTTT. The V gene is TRBV5-1, the J gene TRBJ1-1; 11 bases are a match to TRBD1. Germline V CDR1 and CDR2: SGHRS, YFSETQ. The CDR3 runs 17 residues. The junction had 8 bases not matched to a gene; V was cut back by 4 bases and J by 0 bases.

The J gene is TRBJ1-6, the V gene TRBV6-5; TRBD1 matches 9 bases. The CDR3 runs 16 residues. J lost 10 bases, V lost 0 bases, and 7 bases had no gene match. CDR1 and CDR2 from the germline V gene are MNHEY and SVGAGI. The CDR3 spells CASSYSWGQGGSPLHF. CDR3 DNA: TGTGCCAGCAGTTACTCGTGGGGACAGGGAGGATCACCCCTCCACTTT.

This clonotype was counted between two and nine times. This rearrangement joins TRBV12-3 or TRBV12-4 to TRBJ1-2; TRBD1 might be the D (6 bases). The V and J ends lost 5 bases and 5 bases respectively, with 18 bases between them. This CDR3 spans 15 amino acids. Here the CDR3 reads CASSRLGQRNYGYTF. CDR3 nucleotide sequence: TGTGCCAGCAGTAGATTAGGACAGAGGAATTATGGCTACACCTTC.

This clonotype has a handful of counts. The chain combines TRBV20-1 with TRBJ1-2; 10 nucleotides match TRBD1. CDR3 length equals 13 residues. Germline CDR1 DFQATT, CDR2 SNEGSKA (reference sequence). The junction had 9 bases not matched to a gene; V was cut back by 6 bases and J by 8 bases. CDR3 region: CSASGTGVAGYTF. The CDR3 DNA follows: TGCAGTGCATCCGGGACAGGGGTGGCGGGCTACACCTTC.

This clonotype was detected ten times or more. The genes are TRBV4-2 and TRBJ2-7, with 10 bases lining up with TRBD1. Looked up from germline, CDR1 is LGHNA and CDR2 is YNFKEQ. The CDR3 is made up of 15 amino acids. V gave up 0 bases and J gave up 3 bases; unmatched junction bases: 2. The CDR3 sequence is CASSQEDRGLYEQYF. CDR3 nucleotide sequence: TGTGCCAGCAGCCAAGAAGACAGGGGGCTCTACGAGCAGTACTTC.

This clonotype has just a few counts. J is TRBJ2-7 and V is TRBV7-9; D is perhaps TRBD1 (5 bases). CDR1 SEHNR and CDR2 FQNEAQ come from the germline V gene (reference sequence). V dropped 1 base and J dropped 2 bases, with 18 bases sitting between them. CDR3 size: 17 residues. The CDR3 bases are TGTGCCAGCAGCTTAGACGCCCCAGGGATTAATCCCTACGAGCAGTACTTC. This translates into CASSLDAPGINPYEQYF.

This clonotype showed up just a few times. The chain has TRBV6-5 and TRBJ2-1; the D is unclear. The length of the CDR3 is 14 residues. Germline CDR1 is MNHEY and CDR2 is SVGAGI. Trimming shortened V by 0 bases and J by 8 bases, and 11 bases separated the two germline ends. In nucleotides, the CDR3 is TGTGCCAGCAGTTACTCGTCTAGTAAAGATGAGCAGTTCTTC. Its protein product is CASSYSSSKDEQFF.

This clonotype was detected a few times. The CDR3 DNA sequence: TGTGCCAGCAGCTTGGAAACGGGCTACGAGCAGTACGTC. Translation: CASSLETGYEQYV. The rearrangement uses TRBV5-5 and TRBJ2-7; D ambiguous. This CDR3 has 13 amino acids. V lost 0 bases and J lost 3, with 7 bases in between. CDR1 is SGHKS and CDR2 is YYEKEE in the germline V gene (reference sequence).

This clonotype has more than one count but fewer than ten. This chain's CDR3 is CASSASQLVGADTQYF. CDR3 nucleotide sequence: TGTGCCAGCAGCGCCTCCCAACTAGTGGGTGCGGATACGCAGTATTTT. J is TRBJ2-3 and V is TRBV9; a weak D match, TRBD2 (5 bases). Germline CDR1 is SGDLS and CDR2 is YYNGEE. V was trimmed by 3 bases and J by 6 bases, leaving 20 bases between them. This CDR3 is built from 16 residues.

This clonotype was detected only a few times. The gene calls are TRBV5-1 and TRBJ2-3, with 10 bases aligning to TRBD1. V was clipped by 0 bases and J by 4 bases; unmatched bases: 2. This CDR3 spans 15 amino acids. Germline-derived CDR1 and CDR2 are SGHRS and YFSETQ. The CDR3: CASSLGQGAADTQYF. In DNA, the CDR3 is TGCGCCAGCAGCTTGGGACAGGGGGCCGCAGATACGCAGTATTTT.

This clonotype has a handful of counts. The rearrangement uses TRBV4-1 and TRBJ2-3, with unresolved D. V lost 1 base, J lost 6 bases, and 20 bases lay in between. This CDR3 has 17 amino acids. CDR1 MGHRA and CDR2 YSYEKL come from the germline V gene. CDR3 DNA: TGCGCCAGCAGCCAAGCCTCTGACATCCCGCCGTCTGATACGCAGTATTTT. Translation: CASSQASDIPPSDTQYF.

This clonotype was detected a few times. The chain recombines TRBV7-2 with TRBJ1-2, with D perhaps matching TRBD1 (5 bases). The V end lost 1 base, the J end lost 7 bases, and 10 bases lay between the germline ends. Germline V CDR1 and CDR2: SGHTA, FQGNSA. The CDR3 covers 13 residues. The CDR3 region is CASSLDSGSGYTF. The CDR3 DNA sequence: TGTGCCAGCAGCTTAGACTCAGGGTCTGGCTACACCTTC.

This clonotype occurred a few times. The V and J genes are TRBV29-1 and TRBJ2-3; D tentatively fits TRBD1 or TRBD2 (5 bases each). The CDR3 spans 13 residues. CDR1 and CDR2 from the germline V gene are SQVTM and ANQGSEA. This chain's CDR3 is CSYGAASTDTQYF. In nucleotides, the CDR3 is TGCAGTTACGGGGCGGCTAGCACAGATACGCAGTATTTT.

This clonotype has only a few counts. This chain connects TRBV9 to TRBJ2-1; D unresolved. V shed 0 bases and J shed 8 bases, with 6 bases lying between them. The CDR3 is 12 amino acids. CDR1 and CDR2 from the germline V gene are SGDLS and YYNGEE. The CDR3 nucleotides are TGTGCCAGCAGCGTAGGCAGCGATGAGCAGTTCTTC. This encodes CASSVGSDEQFF.

This clonotype was observed at least ten times. The chain is built from TRBV7-2 and TRBJ2-3; possibly TRBD1 for D (5 bases). V was cut by 2 bases and J by 6 bases, with 15 bases left in between. Germline CDR1 SGHTA, CDR2 FQGNSA. The CDR3 has 15 amino acids. CDR3 region: CASSLLPTGRDTQYF. The CDR3 DNA sequence: TGTGCCAGCAGCTTATTACCCACAGGCAGGGATACGCAGTATTTT.

This clonotype has at least ten counts. This chain joins TRBV7-8 and TRBJ2-3, with TRBD2 matching over 7 bases. Germline V gene sequence: CDR1 SGHVS, CDR2 FQNEAQ. V gave up 2 bases and J gave up 1 base; unmatched junction bases: 3. The CDR3 has 15 residues. The CDR3 loop is CASSLWAGGTDTQYF. CDR3 DNA sequence: TGTGCCAGCAGCTTATGGGCGGGGGGCACAGATACGCAGTATTTT.

The gene calls are TRBV29-1 and TRBJ2-4; 9 bases are shared with TRBD2. The CDR3 extends over 14 amino acids. V shed 6 bases, J shed 5 bases, and the junction held 8 bases outside the gene matches. Germline V gene lookup returns CDR1 SQVTM and CDR2 ANQGSEA. The CDR3 nucleotides read TGCAGCGTATCGCGGGGGGGATCGGAAAACATTCAGTACTTC. The encoded protein is CSVSRGGSENIQYF.

The chain has TRBV7-2 and TRBJ2-7, with D possibly TRBD2 on 5 matching bases. Germline loops: CDR1 SGHTA, CDR2 FQGNSA. The CDR3 covers 14 residues. Trimming stripped 0 bases from V and 2 bases from J, with 8 bases between. The DNA for the CDR3 is TGTGCCAGCAGCTTAGCGAGCGGACCCTACGAGCAGTACGTC. It specifies CASSLASGPYEQYV.

In this sample, this clonotype turned up a few times. V and J are TRBV9 and TRBJ2-7, with TRBD1 as a possible D gene (6 bases). The CDR3 has 13 residues. Trimming removed 3 bases at V and 4 bases at J, with 11 bases between. Germline values: CDR1 SGDLS, CDR2 YYNGEE. CDR3 in DNA: TGTGCCAGCAGCGAAACAGGGATGTACGAGCAGTACTTC. Translated, it gives CASSETGMYEQYF.

This clonotype was observed at least ten times. The J gene is TRBJ2-3, the V gene TRBV20-1, with D perhaps matching TRBD2 (7 bases). V lost 2 bases and J 4 bases, leaving 16 bases between the germline ends. The CDR3 runs to 15 residues. Germline V gene data show CDR1 as DFQATT and CDR2 as SNEGSKA (reference sequence). This CDR3 reads CSARRGRERPDTQYF. The CDR3 bases are TGCAGTGCTAGAAGGGGGAGGGAGCGTCCAGATACGCAGTATTTT.

This clonotype was recorded once. The chain links TRBV7-2 to TRBJ2-3; 7 bases agree with TRBD2. The CDR3 sequence is 15 residues long. Unmatched junction bases numbered 9, after V lost 3 bases and J lost 6 bases. In germline, CDR1 is SGHTA, CDR2 FQGNSA. The CDR3 bases are TGTGCCAGCAGCTTTACGGGAGGTCGGTCGGATACGCAGTATTTT. Protein: CASSFTGGRSDTQYF.

This clonotype was seen many times. Written as DNA, the CDR3 is TGCGCCAGCAGCTTTCGACTGAACACAGATACGCAGTATTTT. This translates into CASSFRLNTDTQYF. The V and J genes are TRBV5-1 and TRBJ2-3; D remains ambiguous. CDR3 length equals 14 residues. V lost 2 bases, J lost 2 bases, and 9 bases lay in between. Looked up from germline, CDR1 is SGHRS and CDR2 is YFSETQ.

This clonotype has more than one count but fewer than ten. The chain's CDR3 is CASSEPTGGSPLHF. DNA of the CDR3: TGTGCCAGCAGTGAGCCGACAGGGGGTTCACCCCTCCACTTT. The V gene is TRBV6-1, the J gene TRBJ1-6; 9 nucleotides line up with TRBD1. Germline V gene sequence: CDR1 MNHNS, CDR2 SASEGT. The CDR3 sequence is 14 residues long. V lost 3 bases, J lost 9 bases, and 3 bases stayed unmatched.

Ten or more counts support this clonotype. The genes are TRBV20-1 and TRBJ2-5; D call uncertain. Germline lookup yields CDR1 DFQATT and CDR2 SNEGSKA (reference sequence). The CDR3 sequence is 14 residues long. V lost 7 bases, J lost 4 bases, and 19 bases lay in between. DNA for the CDR3: TGCAGTGTTCCGCCACTCGCGGCCCTAGAGACCCAGTACTTC. Amino acid sequence: CSVPPLAALETQYF.

This clonotype was counted a single time. J is TRBJ2-2 and V is TRBV10-2; tentative D call: TRBD2 (5 bases). V gave up 6 bases and J gave up 4 bases, with 9 bases separating them. CDR3 length equals 13 residues. Germline CDR1 reads WSHSY; CDR2 reads SAAADI. In DNA form, the CDR3 reads TGCGCCAGCAGACAAGCGGTCACCGGGGAGCTGTTTTTT. It translates to CASRQAVTGELFF.